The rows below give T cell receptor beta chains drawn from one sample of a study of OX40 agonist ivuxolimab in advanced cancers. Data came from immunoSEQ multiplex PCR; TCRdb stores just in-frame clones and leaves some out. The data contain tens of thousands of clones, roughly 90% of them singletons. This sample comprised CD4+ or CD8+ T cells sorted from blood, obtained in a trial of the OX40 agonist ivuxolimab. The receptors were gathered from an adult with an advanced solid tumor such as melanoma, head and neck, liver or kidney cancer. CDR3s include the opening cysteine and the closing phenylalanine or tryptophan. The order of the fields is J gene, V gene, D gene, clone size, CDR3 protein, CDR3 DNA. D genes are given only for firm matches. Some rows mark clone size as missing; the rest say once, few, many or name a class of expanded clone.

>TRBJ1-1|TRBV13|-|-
CASSCQQEMNTEAFF
TGTGCCAGCAGCTGCCAACAGGAAATGAACACTGAAGCTTTCTTT
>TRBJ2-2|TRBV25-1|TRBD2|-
CASSGHRRGGHTGELFF
TGTGCCAGCAGTGGCCACCGACGGGGGGGACACACCGGGGAGCTGTTTTTT
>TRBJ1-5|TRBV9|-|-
CASSVEGFSQPQHF
TGTGCCAGCAGCGTAGAGGGTTTCAGCCAGCCCCAGCATTTT
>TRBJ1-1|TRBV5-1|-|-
CASSPLGRPPNTEAFF
TGCGCCAGCAGCCCCCTAGGGCGACCCCCGAACACTGAAGCTTTCTTT
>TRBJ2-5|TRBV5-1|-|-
CASSTRGQGEGAAGETQYF
TGCGCCAGCAGCACCCGAGGGCAGGGAGAAGGTGCGGCGGGGGAGACCCAGTACTTC
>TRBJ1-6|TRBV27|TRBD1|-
CASSDRVGNSPLHF
TGTGCCAGCAGTGACAGGGTTGGTAATTCACCCCTCCACTTT
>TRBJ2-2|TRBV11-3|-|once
CASSLGGGDLTGELFF
TGTGCCAGCAGCTTAGGAGGGGGGGATCTCACCGGGGAGCTGTTTTTT
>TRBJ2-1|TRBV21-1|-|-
CASSKLSPVGYSEQFF
TGTGCCAGCAGCAAGCTAAGCCCAGTGGGGTACAGTGAGCAGTTCTTC
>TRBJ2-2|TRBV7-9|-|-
CASSPEDQTERTGELFF
TGTGCCAGCAGCCCGGAAGACCAGACCGAAAGAACCGGGGAGCTGTTTTTT
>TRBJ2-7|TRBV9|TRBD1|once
CASSTGGTGYEQYF
TGTGCCAGCAGCACAGGGGGTACAGGTTACGAGCAGTACTTC
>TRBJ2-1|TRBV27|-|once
CASKSGYEQFF
TGTGCCAGCAAGTCGGGATACGAGCAGTTCTTC
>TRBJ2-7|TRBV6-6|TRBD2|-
CASRSGLAGEQYF
TGTGCCAGCAGATCGGGACTAGCTGGCGAGCAGTACTTC
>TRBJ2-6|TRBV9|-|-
CASSSAVRGANVLTF
TGTGCCAGCAGCTCGGCTGTCAGAGGGGCCAACGTCCTGACTTTC
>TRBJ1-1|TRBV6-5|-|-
CASSYMVTEAFF
TGTGCCAGCAGTTATATGGTCACTGAAGCTTTCTTT
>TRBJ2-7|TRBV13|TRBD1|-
CASSSGQDSYEQYF
TGTGCCAGCAGCTCCGGACAGGACTCCTACGAGCAGTACTTC
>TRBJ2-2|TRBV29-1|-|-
CSVGLTNTGELFF
TGCAGCGTTGGACTGACGAACACCGGGGAGCTGTTTTTT
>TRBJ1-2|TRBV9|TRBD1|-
CASSLDRDRGYGYTF
TGTGCCAGCAGCCTAGACCGGGACAGGGGCTATGGCTACACCTTC
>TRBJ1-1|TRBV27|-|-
CASRFLGGSITEAFF
TGTGCCAGCAGATTCTTGGGGGGATCGATTACTGAAGCTTTCTTT
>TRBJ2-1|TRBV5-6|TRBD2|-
CASSLTTSIHEQFF
TGTGCCAGCAGCTTGACGACTAGCATCCATGAGCAGTTCTTC
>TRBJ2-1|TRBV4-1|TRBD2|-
CASSQVSGLAGPWFF
TGCGCCAGCAGCCAAGTTTCGGGACTAGCGGGGCCGTGGTTCTTC
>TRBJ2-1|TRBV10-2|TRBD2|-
CASTLRPSGGNGEQFF
TGCGCCAGCACCCTCCGGCCTAGCGGGGGGAACGGTGAGCAGTTCTTC
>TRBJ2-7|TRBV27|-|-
CASSLFIPTATYEQYF
TGTGCCAGCAGTTTATTTATTCCCACAGCCACCTACGAGCAGTACTTC
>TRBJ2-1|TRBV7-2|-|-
CASSTWQGEYNEQFF
TGTGCCAGCAGCACCTGGCAGGGCGAGTACAATGAGCAGTTCTTC
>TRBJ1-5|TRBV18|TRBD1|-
CASSPPTRQGDQPQHF
TGTGCCAGCTCACCACCTACGCGCCAGGGGGATCAGCCCCAGCATTTT
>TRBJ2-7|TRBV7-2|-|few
CASSLGLRGDEQYF
TGTGCCAGCAGCTTAGGGCTCAGGGGCGACGAGCAGTACTTC
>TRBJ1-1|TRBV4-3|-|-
CASSQDSRNTEAFF
TGCGCCAGCAGCCAAGACAGCAGGAACACTGAAGCTTTCTTT
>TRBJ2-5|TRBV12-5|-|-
CASGLGRGPGAQETQYF
TGTGCTAGTGGTTTGGGAAGGGGACCCGGGGCCCAAGAGACCCAGTACTTC
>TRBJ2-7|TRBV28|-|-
CASKPRRGRGADEQYF
TGTGCCAGCAAACCCCGCCGCGGCAGGGGGGCTGACGAGCAGTACTTC
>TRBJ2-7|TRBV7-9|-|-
CASSPGAYEQYF
TGTGCCAGCAGCCCGGGAGCATACGAGCAGTACTTC
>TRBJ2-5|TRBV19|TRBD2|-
CASTTSGVQETQYF
TGTGCCAGTACTACCAGCGGGGTCCAAGAGACCCAGTACTTC
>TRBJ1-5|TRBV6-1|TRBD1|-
CASTTGGINQPQHF
TGTGCCAGCACCACAGGGGGCATCAATCAGCCCCAGCATTTT
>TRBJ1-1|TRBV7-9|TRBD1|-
CASSRRQGRNTEAFF
TGTGCCAGCAGCAGGAGACAGGGGAGGAACACTGAAGCTTTCTTT
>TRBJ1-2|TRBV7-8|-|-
CASSLFTEGTYGYTF
TGTGCCAGCAGCTTATTTACGGAGGGCACCTATGGCTACACCTTC
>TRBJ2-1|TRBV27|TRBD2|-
CASNAVPSGGGEQFF
TGTGCCAGCAATGCGGTGCCTAGCGGGGGTGGTGAGCAGTTCTTC
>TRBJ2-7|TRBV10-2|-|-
CASSESRDEQYF
TGCGCCAGCAGTGAGTCCAGGGACGAGCAGTACTTC
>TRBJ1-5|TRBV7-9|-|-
CASSSEVYSNQPQHF
TGTGCCAGCAGTTCAGAGGTTTATAGCAATCAGCCCCAGCATTTT
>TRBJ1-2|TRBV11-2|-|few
CASSLSAGANYGYTF
TGTGCCAGCAGCTTATCGGCAGGGGCTAACTATGGCTACACCTTC
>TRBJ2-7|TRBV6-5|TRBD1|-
CASSSRTGYYEQYF
TGTGCCAGCAGTTCCAGGACAGGGTACTACGAGCAGTACTTC
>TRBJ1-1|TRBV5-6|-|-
CASSLGVQWGTEAFF
TGTGCCAGCAGCTTAGGCGTCCAATGGGGCACTGAAGCTTTCTTT
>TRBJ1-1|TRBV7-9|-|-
CASSQSQDTEAFF
TGTGCCAGCAGCCAGTCCCAGGACACTGAAGCTTTCTTT
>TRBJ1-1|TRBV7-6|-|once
CASSLARDGTEAFF
TGTGCCAGCAGCTTAGCGCGGGACGGCACTGAAGCTTTCTTT
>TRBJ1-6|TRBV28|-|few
CASSQGLPYSPLHF
TGTGCCAGCAGTCAGGGACTTCCATATTCACCCCTCCACTTT
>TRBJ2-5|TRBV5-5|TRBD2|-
CASSFQGLAGEETQYF
TGTGCCAGCAGCTTTCAGGGACTAGCGGGAGAAGAGACCCAGTACTTC
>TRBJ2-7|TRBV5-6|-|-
CASSTWTAFYEQYF
TGTGCCAGCAGCACCTGGACAGCCTTCTACGAGCAGTACTTC
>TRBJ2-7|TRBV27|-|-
CANPGSPSYEQYF
TGTGCCAACCCAGGGTCCCCTTCCTACGAGCAGTACTTC
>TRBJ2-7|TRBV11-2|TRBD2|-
CASSLVWLTSGDYEQYF
TGTGCCAGCAGCTTAGTATGGTTGACTAGCGGGGACTACGAGCAGTACTTC
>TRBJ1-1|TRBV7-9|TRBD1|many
CASSSSGTGITEAFF
TGTGCCAGCAGCTCTTCCGGGACAGGAATCACTGAAGCTTTCTTT
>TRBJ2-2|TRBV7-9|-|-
CASSLSVTGELFF
TGTGCCAGCAGCTTAAGCGTCACCGGGGAGCTGTTTTTT
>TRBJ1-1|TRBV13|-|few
CASSLRLDTEAFF
TGTGCCAGCAGCTTAAGGTTGGACACTGAAGCTTTCTTT
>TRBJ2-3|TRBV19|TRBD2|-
CASSLLAGGGTDTQYF
TGTGCCAGTAGTCTTTTAGCGGGGGGGGGCACAGATACGCAGTATTTT
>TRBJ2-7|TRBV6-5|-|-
CASSFSSSYEQYF
TGTGCCAGCAGTTTCAGCAGCTCCTACGAGCAGTACTTC
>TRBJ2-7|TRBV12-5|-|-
CASAAEGEAYEQYF
TGTGCTAGTGCCGCTGAAGGGGAAGCCTACGAGCAGTACTTC
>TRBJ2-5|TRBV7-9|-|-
CASSTLGGPETQYF
TGTGCCAGCAGCACATTAGGGGGGCCGGAGACCCAGTACTTC
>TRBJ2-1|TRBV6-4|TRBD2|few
CASSDSASGGLYNEQFF
TGTGCCAGCAGTGACTCTGCGAGCGGGGGCCTTTACAATGAGCAGTTCTTC
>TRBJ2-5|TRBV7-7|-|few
CASSSWDGQTYQETQYF
TGTGCTAGCAGCTCCTGGGACGGACAGACGTACCAAGAGACCCAGTACTTC
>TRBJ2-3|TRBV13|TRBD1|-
CASSLGQGTDTQYF
TGTGCCAGCAGCTTGGGACAGGGAACAGATACGCAGTATTTT
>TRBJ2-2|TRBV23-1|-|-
CASSQSGGAGELFF
TGCGCCAGCAGTCAATCGGGGGGCGCCGGGGAGCTGTTTTTT
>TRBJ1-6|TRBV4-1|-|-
CASSQVQGEPNSPLHF
TGCGCCAGCAGCCAAGTCCAGGGAGAACCTAATTCACCCCTCCACTTT
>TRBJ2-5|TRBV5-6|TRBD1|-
CASSPLQGGKETQYF
TGTGCCAGCAGCCCGTTACAGGGGGGAAAGGAGACCCAGTACTTC